This TCR beta chain was captured by sequencing in a study of PD-L1 blockade in urothelial cancer. Across the study: Of roughly 30 patients, around 25 were males with bladder-origin urothelial cancer. Blood analysis occurred 3 weeks (second dose) and 6 weeks after treatment start.

This clone has only one observation. Patients in the study were battling locally advanced or metastatic urothelial carcinoma. Pretreatment sampling and on-treatment sampling together yielded between 1 and 8 samples for each patient. V gave up 2 bases and J gave up 4 bases, with 8 bases separating them. CDR3 length: 13 amino acids. CDR1 is SGHTA, CDR2 FQGNSA, per germline. Sequenced by immunoSEQ multiplex PCR; TCRdb stores in-frame clones only, minus some. The sample includes some 30,000 clones, 70% to 90% of them seen just once. The source of this sequence is a man in his fifties or sixties with urothelial cancer. The chain employs TRBV7-2 and TRBJ2-5; D is unclear. The sequencing used PBMCs, collected around atezolizumab (anti-PD-L1) treatment. CDR3 sequence: CASSLMAVETQYF. The CDR3 DNA follows: TGTGCCAGCAGCTTAATGGCCGTAGAGACCCAGTACTTC.